The entry below gives a single TCR beta chain sequence along with its context. The CDR3 is 19 residues long. The junction had 14 bases not matched to a gene; V was cut back by 4 bases and J by 0 bases. Germline CDR1 and CDR2: KGHSH and LQKENI. The data originate from a study of blood T cell repertoires in COVID-19. Clones were sequenced by immunoSEQ multiplex PCR, and TCRdb holds only the in-frame ones, with some missing. The sample contains 95,000 to 100,000 clones, roughly 86% of which appear only once. Material: peripheral blood. The V and J genes are TRBV18 and TRBJ1-3, with TRBD1 matching over 8 bases. The source is a woman in her 30s with acute or convalescent COVID-19. DNA of the CDR3: TGTGCCAGCTCACAGCGGAAACCGGGACAGGTGATCTCTGGAAACACCATATATTTT. Protein product: CASSQRKPGQVISGNTIYF.